The rows below give T cell receptor beta chains drawn from one sample of a study of blood T cell repertoires in COVID-19. Some clones are missing from TCRdb's copy, which holds only in-frame ones; the method was immunoSEQ multiplex PCR. The sample shows 200,000 to 300,000 clones, 86% of them seen only once. Input material: peripheral blood. The receptors here all came from a man aged 35 to 55 who had recovered from COVID-19. Both conserved end residues are part of each CDR3. The D gene is left open where the match is weak. Rows may omit the clone size; those that give it use once, few, many or a size class.

D gene	clone size	V gene	J gene	CDR3 DNA	CDR3 protein
TRBD1	-	TRBV10-3	TRBJ1-1	TGTGCCATCAGCCCGGGACAGGGCAAAGCTTTCTTT	CAISPGQGKAFF
TRBD1	-	TRBV7-2	TRBJ2-7	TGTGCCAGCAGCTCACTCGACAGGGCCTACGAGCAGTACTTC	CASSSLDRAYEQYF
-	once	TRBV14	TRBJ1-2	TGTGCCAGCAGCCAAGGCGGGGCCTTCGGCTACACCTTC	CASSQGGAFGYTF
TRBD1	-	TRBV2	TRBJ2-2	TGTGCCAGCAGTGAACGCGCAGGGGGCACCGGGGAGCTGTTTTTT	CASSERAGGTGELFF
TRBD2	-	TRBV7-8	TRBJ2-3	TGTGCCAGCAGCTTTAGCGGGGGACCCACAGATACGCAGTATTTT	CASSFSGGPTDTQYF
TRBD1	-	TRBV19	TRBJ1-2	TGTGCCAGTAGTATCCACAGGGGGCTTGGCTACACCTTC	CASSIHRGLGYTF
-	-	TRBV10-1	TRBJ2-1	TGCGCCAGCAACGGGCTAGCCCCACTCTTCTACAATGAGCAGTTCTTC	CASNGLAPLFYNEQFF
-	-	TRBV27	TRBJ2-6	TGTGCCAGCAGTCCTTCTGGGGCCAACGTCCTGACTTTC	CASSPSGANVLTF
-	-	TRBV9	TRBJ1-2	TGTGCCAGCAGCCCCCCACGGAGGGGACGCGGCTACACCTTC	CASSPPRRGRGYTF
-	-	TRBV30	TRBJ1-4	TGTGCCTGGAGTGTACGCGCCCTATCCCGGGTTTCTAATGAAAAACTGTTTTTT	CAWSVRALSRVSNEKLFF
TRBD1	once	TRBV19	TRBJ2-5	TGTGCCAGTAGTATGGGGACAGGGTCCGGAGAGACCCAGTACTTC	CASSMGTGSGETQYF
TRBD2	-	TRBV5-1	TRBJ2-7	TGCGCCAGCAGCTTGGGTAGCGGGAGGATCCTCTACGAGCAGTACTTC	CASSLGSGRILYEQYF
TRBD1	-	TRBV29-1	TRBJ2-2	TGCAGCGTGGGTCCGGGACAGGGGGCGCCCGGGGAGCTGTTTTTT	CSVGPGQGAPGELFF
-	-	TRBV7-3	TRBJ2-3	TGTGCCAGCAGCCTTACGGGACTGGCCGATACGCAGTATTTT	CASSLTGLADTQYF
TRBD2	-	TRBV5-1	TRBJ2-7	TGCGCCAGCAGCGTTGACGGGAGGCACGAGCAGTACTTC	CASSVDGRHEQYF
TRBD2	-	TRBV5-1	TRBJ2-7	TGCGCCAGCAGCCCGGGACTAGCCCCCTCCTACGAGCAGTACTTC	CASSPGLAPSYEQYF
-	-	TRBV4-3	TRBJ1-6	TGCGCCAGCAGCCAAGGGGGGGTATCCTATAATTCACCCCTCCACTTT	CASSQGGVSYNSPLHF
-	-	TRBV5-1	TRBJ2-5	TGCGCCAGCAGCTTGGTAGCAGGGTTCGAGACCCAGTACTTC	CASSLVAGFETQYF
TRBD2	-	TRBV10-3	TRBJ2-7	TGTGCCATCAGTGAGTCCGGTCTAGCGGGGGACTACGAGCAGTACTTC	CAISESGLAGDYEQYF
-	-	TRBV5-4	TRBJ2-2	TGTGCCAGCAGCTTTTCGCAGCGAAGTACCGGGGAGCTGTTTTTT	CASSFSQRSTGELFF
-	-	TRBV5-1	TRBJ1-4	TGCGCCAGCAGCTGGAGCGGAGGGGAAAAACTGTTTTTT	CASSWSGGEKLFF
-	-	TRBV28	TRBJ1-2	TGTGCCATCAAGGCCCGGGTTGATGGCTACACCTTC	CAIKARVDGYTF